This record covers a single T cell receptor (beta chain). The antigen is unknown. The data originate from a study of STAT5B mutations in CD4+ large granular lymphocyte leukemia. The study's findings and limits: No patients shared main leukemic clonotypes, though roughly 25% appeared at low frequency elsewhere. CD4-sorted patient repertoires seemed more clonal than healthy CD4+ repertoires. Top patient clones used TRBV06 genes more often: 8/27 versus 2/35 in controls.

Authors' data handling: Lowest detectable productive clonotype frequency was 2.59 x 10-5. The protocol was immunoSEQ multiplex PCR, while the TCRdb copy is restricted to in-frame clones and leaves out a portion. D and trimming were read from the DNA, whereas the V and J calls and clone size are those reported in that table. Altogether some 45,000 clones are present, about 86% being singletons, with the ten largest covering about 3%. With 0 bases removed from V and 4 bases from J, the gap between germline ends came to 7 bases. Germline-derived CDR1 and CDR2 are LGHNA and YNFKEQ. CDR3 length: 14 residues.

The rearrangement joins TRBV4-2 to TRBJ1-3; D is unclear. The TCR originated in a human donor in good health. Specimen: CD4+ T cells from blood buffy coats. In DNA form, the CDR3 reads TGTGCCAGCAGCCAAGATTTGGGAGGAAACACCATATATTTT. It translates to CASSQDLGGNTIYF.